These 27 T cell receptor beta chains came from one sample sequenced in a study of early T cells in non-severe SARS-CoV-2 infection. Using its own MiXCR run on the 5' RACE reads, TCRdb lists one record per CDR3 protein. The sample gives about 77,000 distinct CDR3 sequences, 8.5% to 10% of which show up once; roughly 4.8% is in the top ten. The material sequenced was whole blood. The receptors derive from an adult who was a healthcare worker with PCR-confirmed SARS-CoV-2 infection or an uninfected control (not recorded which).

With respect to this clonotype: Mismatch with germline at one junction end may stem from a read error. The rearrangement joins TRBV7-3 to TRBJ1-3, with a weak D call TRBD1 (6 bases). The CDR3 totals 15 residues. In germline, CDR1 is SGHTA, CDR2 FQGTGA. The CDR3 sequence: CANSLGQNSGNTIYF. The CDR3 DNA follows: TGTGCCAACAGCTTAGGACAGAACTCTGGAAACACCATATATTTT.

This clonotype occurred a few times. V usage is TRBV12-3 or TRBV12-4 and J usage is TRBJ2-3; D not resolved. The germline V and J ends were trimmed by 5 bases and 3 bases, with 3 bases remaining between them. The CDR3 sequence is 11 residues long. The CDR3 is CASSVTDTQYF. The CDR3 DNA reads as TGTGCCAGCAGTGTGACAGATACGCAGTATTTT.

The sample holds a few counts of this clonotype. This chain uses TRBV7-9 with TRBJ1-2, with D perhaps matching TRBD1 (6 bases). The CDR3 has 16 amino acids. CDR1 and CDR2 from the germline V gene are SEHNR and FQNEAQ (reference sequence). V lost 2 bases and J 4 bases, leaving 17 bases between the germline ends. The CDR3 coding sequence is TGTGCCAGCAGCTTACCTTCACAGGGAGGGAGCTATGGCTACACCTTC. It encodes CASSLPSQGGSYGYTF.

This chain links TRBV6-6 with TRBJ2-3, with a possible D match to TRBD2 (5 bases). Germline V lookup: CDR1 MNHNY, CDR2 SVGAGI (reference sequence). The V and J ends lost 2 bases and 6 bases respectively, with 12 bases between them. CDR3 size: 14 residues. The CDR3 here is CASSYRLAGDTQYF. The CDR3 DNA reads TGTGCCAGCAGTTACCGGCTAGCAGGCGATACGCAGTATTTT.

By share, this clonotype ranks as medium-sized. DNA for the CDR3: TGTGCCAGCAGCGTAGAGACTAGTTTCCAAGAGACCCAGTACTTC. This translates into CASSVETSFQETQYF. The chain links TRBV9 to TRBJ2-5, with a tentative D call TRBD2 (6 bases). Trimming shortened V by 0 bases and J by 1 base, and 10 bases separated the two germline ends. Germline V lookup: CDR1 SGDLS, CDR2 YYNGEE. The CDR3 extends over 15 amino acids.

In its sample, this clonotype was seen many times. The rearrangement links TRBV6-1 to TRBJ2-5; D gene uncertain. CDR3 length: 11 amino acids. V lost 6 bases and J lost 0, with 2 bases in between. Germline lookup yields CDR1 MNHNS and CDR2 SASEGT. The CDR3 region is CASRDQETQYF. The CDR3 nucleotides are TGTGCCAGCAGGGACCAAGAGACCCAGTACTTC.

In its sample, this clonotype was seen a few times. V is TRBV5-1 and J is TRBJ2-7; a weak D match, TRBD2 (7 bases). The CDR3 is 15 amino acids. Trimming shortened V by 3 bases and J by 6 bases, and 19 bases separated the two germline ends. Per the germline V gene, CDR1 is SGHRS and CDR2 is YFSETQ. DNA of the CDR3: TGCGCCAGCAGCTACCGCTCGGGGGGCTCGGGCGAGCAGTACTTC. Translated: CASSYRSGGSGEQYF.

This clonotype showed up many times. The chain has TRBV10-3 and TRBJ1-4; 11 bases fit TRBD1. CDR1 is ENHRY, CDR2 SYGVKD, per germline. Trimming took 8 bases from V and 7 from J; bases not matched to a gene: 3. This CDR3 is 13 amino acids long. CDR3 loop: CAIRGTGGEKLFF. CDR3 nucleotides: TGTGCCATCCGGGGGACAGGGGGTGAAAAACTGTTTTTT.

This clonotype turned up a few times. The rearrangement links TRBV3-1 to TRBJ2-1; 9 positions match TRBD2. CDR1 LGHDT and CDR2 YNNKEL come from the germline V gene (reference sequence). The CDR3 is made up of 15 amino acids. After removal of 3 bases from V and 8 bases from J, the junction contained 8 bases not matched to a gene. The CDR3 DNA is TGTGCCAGCAGCCATAGCGGGAGCGGGATCGATGAGCAGTTCTTC. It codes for CASSHSGSGIDEQFF.

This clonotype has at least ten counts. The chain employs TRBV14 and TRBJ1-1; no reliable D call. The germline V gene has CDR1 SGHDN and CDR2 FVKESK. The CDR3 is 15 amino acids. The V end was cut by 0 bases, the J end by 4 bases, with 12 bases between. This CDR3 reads CASSQDLGSITEAFF. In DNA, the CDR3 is TGTGCCAGCAGCCAAGATCTGGGAAGTATCACTGAAGCTTTCTTT.

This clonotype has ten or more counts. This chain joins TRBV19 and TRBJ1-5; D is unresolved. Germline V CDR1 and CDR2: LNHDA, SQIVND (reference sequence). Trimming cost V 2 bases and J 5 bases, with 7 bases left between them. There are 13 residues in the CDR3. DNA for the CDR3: TGTGCCAGTAGTATAACCCTCGATCAGCCCCAGCATTTT. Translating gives CASSITLDQPQHF.

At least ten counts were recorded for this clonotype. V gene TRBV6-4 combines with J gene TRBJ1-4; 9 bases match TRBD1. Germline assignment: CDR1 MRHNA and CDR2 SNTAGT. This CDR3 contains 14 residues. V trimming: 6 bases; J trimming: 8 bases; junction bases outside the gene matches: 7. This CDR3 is CASRPDRGFEKLFF. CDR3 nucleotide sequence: TGTGCCAGCAGACCGGACAGGGGATTCGAAAAACTGTTTTTT.

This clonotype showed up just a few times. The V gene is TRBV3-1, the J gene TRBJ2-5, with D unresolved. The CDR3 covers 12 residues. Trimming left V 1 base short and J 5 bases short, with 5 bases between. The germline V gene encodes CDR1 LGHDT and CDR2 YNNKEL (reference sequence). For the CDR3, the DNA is TGTGCCAGCAGCCAAGTTCCTGAGACCCAGTACTTC. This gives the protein CASSQVPETQYF.

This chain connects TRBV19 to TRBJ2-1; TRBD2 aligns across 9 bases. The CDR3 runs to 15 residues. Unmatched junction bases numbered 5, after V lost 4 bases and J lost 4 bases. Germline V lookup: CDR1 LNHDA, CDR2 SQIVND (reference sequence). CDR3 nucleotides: TGTGCCAGTAGTAAACTAGCGGGCCCTTACAATGAGCAGTTCTTC. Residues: CASSKLAGPYNEQFF.

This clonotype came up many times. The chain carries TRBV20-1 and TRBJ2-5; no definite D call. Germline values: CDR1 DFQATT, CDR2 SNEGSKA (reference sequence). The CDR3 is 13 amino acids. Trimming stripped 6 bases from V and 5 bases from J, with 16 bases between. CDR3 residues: CSAPSGRTETQYF. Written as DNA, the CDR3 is TGCAGTGCCCCTAGTGGCCGCACGGAGACCCAGTACTTC.

CDR3 coding DNA: TGTGCCAGCAGCCCCCTGACTAGTCTAACCGGGGAGCTGTTTTTT. Translation gives CASSPLTSLTGELFF. The chain links TRBV9 to TRBJ2-2; a possible D gene is TRBD2 (6 bases). V lost 4 bases and J lost 5, with 15 bases in between. The CDR3 has 15 residues. Germline V CDR1 and CDR2: SGDLS, YYNGEE.

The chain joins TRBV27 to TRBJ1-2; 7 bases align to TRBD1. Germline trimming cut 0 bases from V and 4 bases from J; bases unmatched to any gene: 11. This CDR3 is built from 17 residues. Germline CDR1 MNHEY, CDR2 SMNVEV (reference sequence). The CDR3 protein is CASSLSRDNRGSYGYTF. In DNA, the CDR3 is TGTGCCAGCAGTTTATCGCGGGACAACAGGGGAAGCTATGGCTACACCTTC.

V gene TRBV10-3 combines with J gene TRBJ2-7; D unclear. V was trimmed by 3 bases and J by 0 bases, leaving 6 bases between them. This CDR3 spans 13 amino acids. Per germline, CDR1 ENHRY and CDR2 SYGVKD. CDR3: CAISENFSYEQYF. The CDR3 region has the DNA TGTGCCATCAGTGAAAACTTCTCCTACGAGCAGTACTTC.

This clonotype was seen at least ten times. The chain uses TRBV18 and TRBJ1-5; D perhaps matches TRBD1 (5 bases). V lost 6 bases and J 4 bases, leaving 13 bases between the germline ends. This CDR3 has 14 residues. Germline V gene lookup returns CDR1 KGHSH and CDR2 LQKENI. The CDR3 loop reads CASSTGGGNQPQHF. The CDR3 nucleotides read TGTGCCAGCTCTACAGGCGGGGGAAATCAGCCCCAGCATTTT.

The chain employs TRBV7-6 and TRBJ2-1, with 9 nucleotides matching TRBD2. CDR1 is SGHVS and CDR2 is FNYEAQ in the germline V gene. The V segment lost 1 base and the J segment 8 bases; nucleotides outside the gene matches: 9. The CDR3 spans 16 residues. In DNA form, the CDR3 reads TGTGCCAGCAGCTTAGGACCTAGCGGGATTGTCTATGAGCAGTTCTTC. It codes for CASSLGPSGIVYEQFF.

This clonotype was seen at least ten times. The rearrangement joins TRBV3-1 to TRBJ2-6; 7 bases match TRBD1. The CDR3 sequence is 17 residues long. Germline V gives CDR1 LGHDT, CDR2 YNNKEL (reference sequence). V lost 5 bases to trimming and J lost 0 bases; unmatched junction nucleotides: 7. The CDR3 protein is CASSRQGVPSGANVLTF. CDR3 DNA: TGTGCCAGCAGCAGACAGGGAGTCCCCTCTGGGGCCAACGTCCTGACTTTC.

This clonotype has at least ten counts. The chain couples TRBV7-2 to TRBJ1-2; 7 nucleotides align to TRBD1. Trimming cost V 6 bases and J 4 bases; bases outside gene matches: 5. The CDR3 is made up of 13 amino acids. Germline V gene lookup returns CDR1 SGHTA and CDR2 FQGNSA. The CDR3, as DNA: TGTGCCAGCAGTCCAGGGGGTGGCTATGGCTACACCTTC. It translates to CASSPGGGYGYTF.

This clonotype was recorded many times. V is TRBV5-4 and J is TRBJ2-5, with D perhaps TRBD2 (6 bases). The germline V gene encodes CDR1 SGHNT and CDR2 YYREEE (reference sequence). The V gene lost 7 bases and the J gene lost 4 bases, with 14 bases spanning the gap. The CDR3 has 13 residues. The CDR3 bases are TGTGCCAGCCGGGTGGCGGGACTAGAGACCCAGTACTTC. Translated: CASRVAGLETQYF.

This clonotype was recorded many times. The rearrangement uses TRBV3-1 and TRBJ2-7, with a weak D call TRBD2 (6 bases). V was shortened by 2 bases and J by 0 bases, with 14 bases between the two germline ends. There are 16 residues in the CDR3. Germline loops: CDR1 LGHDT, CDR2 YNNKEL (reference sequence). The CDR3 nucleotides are TGTGCCAGCAGCCAATCCCCCCGGGAGACCTCCTACGAGCAGTACTTC. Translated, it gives CASSQSPRETSYEQYF.

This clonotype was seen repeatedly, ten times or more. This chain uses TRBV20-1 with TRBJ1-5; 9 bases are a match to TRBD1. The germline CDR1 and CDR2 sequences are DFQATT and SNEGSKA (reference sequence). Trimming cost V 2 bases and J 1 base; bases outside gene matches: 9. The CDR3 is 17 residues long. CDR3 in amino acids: CSARSDRGRVSNQPQHF. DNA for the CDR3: TGCAGTGCTAGATCGGACAGGGGCAGGGTGAGCAATCAGCCCCAGCATTTT.

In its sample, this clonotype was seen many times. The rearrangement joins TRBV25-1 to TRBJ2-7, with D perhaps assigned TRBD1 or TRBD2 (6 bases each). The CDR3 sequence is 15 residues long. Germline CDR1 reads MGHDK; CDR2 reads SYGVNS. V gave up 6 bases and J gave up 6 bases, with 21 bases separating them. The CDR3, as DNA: TGTGCCAGCAGGGGGGAGGTAGGGGTAGGGGGCGAGCAGTACTTC. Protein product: CASRGEVGVGGEQYF.

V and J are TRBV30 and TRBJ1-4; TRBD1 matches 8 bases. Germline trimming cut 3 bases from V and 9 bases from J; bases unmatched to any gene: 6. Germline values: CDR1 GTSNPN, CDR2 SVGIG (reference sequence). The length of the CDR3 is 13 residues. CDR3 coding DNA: TGTGCCTGGAGGGGACAGGCGGGGAAAAAACTGTTTTTT. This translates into CAWRGQAGKKLFF. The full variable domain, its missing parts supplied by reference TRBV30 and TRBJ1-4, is SQTIHQWPATLVQPVGSPLSLECTVEGTSNPNLYWYRQAAGRGLQLLFYSVGIGQISSEVPQNLSASRPQDRQFILSSKKLLLSDSGFYLCAWRGQAGKKLFFGSGTQLSVL.